One and the same sample provided the 24 T cell receptor beta chains below, sequenced in a study of T cell repertoires in cytomegalovirus infection. TCRdb recomputed calls from the reads with MiXCR, one row per CDR3 protein. The sample records under 250,000 distinct CDR3 sequences, 6.5% being singletons. The sequenced sample consisted of PBMCs. The receptors here all came from a human donor in good health (CMV status not recorded). Some clones in this sample may be carry-over from other donors' samples.

This clonotype has a count of ten or more. V usage is TRBV6-1 and J usage is TRBJ2-7, with 11 bases aligning to TRBD2. The CDR3 is 15 amino acids. The V and J ends lost 6 bases and 5 bases, in that order; junction bases with no gene match: 9. CDR1 is MNHNS, CDR2 SASEGT, per germline. CDR3 sequence reads: CASSLLAGGTHEQYF. CDR3 in DNA: TGTGCCAGCAGCCTCCTAGCGGGGGGAACCCACGAGCAGTACTTC.

Many counts were recorded for this clonotype. The chain recombines TRBV20-1 with TRBJ1-2, with D maybe TRBD1 (6 bases). The length of the CDR3 is 11 residues. V lost 4 bases and J lost 5, with 8 bases in between. Germline assignment: CDR1 DFQATT and CDR2 SNEGSKA (reference sequence). The CDR3 protein is CSATTGYGYTF. The CDR3 DNA reads as TGCAGTGCTACCACAGGGTATGGCTACACCTTC.

The table lists this clonotype with many counts. V gene TRBV7-8 combines with J gene TRBJ2-3; D not certain. CDR3 length equals 16 residues. The germline gives CDR1 SGHVS, CDR2 FQNEAQ. V was clipped by 1 base and J by 3 bases, with 14 bases between them. The CDR3 here is CASSLESPGDTDTQYF. The DNA of the CDR3 is TGTGCCAGCAGCTTAGAATCTCCAGGTGATACAGATACGCAGTATTTT.

This chain connects TRBV20-1 to TRBJ2-1; TRBD2 might be the D (5 bases). The germline V and J ends were trimmed by 5 bases and 10 bases, with 21 bases remaining between them. CDR3 length: 14 amino acids. Germline values: CDR1 DFQATT, CDR2 SNEGSKA (reference sequence). CDR3 sequence: CSAFETTLLGEQFF. The CDR3 region has the DNA TGCAGTGCTTTCGAGACTACACTTCTTGGGGAGCAGTTCTTC.

In this sample, this clonotype turned up many times. The V gene is TRBV20-1, the J gene TRBJ2-5, with 10 bases aligning to TRBD1. The CDR3 sequence is 14 residues long. After removal of 4 bases from V and 7 bases from J, the junction contained 9 bases not matched to a gene. Looked up from germline, CDR1 is DFQATT and CDR2 is SNEGSKA (reference sequence). The CDR3 here is CSAISGTGDGTQYF. Here the CDR3 DNA reads TGCAGTGCTATCTCCGGGACAGGGGATGGGACCCAGTACTTC.

This clonotype was seen ten or more times. The V call is TRBV7-2, the J call TRBJ1-1; TRBD1 aligns across 11 bases. The CDR3 totals 16 residues. Germline CDR1 reads SGHTA; CDR2 reads FQGNSA. V shed 5 bases, J shed 5 bases, and the junction held 10 bases outside the gene matches. For the CDR3, the DNA is TGTGCCAGCAGCCCGAACCCGGGACAGGGGGAAACTGAAGCTTTCTTT. Its translation: CASSPNPGQGETEAFF.

This clonotype appeared many times. The chain employs TRBV7-9 and TRBJ2-7; 7 bases match TRBD1. Germline V gene sequence: CDR1 SEHNR, CDR2 FQNEAQ (reference sequence). This CDR3 region has 16 residues. The junction had 10 bases not matched to a gene; V was cut back by 5 bases and J by 0 bases. CDR3 DNA: TGTGCCAGCAGCGCTCGGACAGGCCGGGCCTCCTACGAGCAGTACTTC. Amino acids: CASSARTGRASYEQYF.

This clonotype was seen at least ten times. In DNA, the CDR3 is TGCAGTGTGTGGGTGAACACTGAAGCTTTCTTT. It codes for CSVWVNTEAFF. The chain joins TRBV20-1 to TRBJ1-1, with D unclear. In germline, CDR1 is DFQATT, CDR2 SNEGSKA (reference sequence). This CDR3 is built from 11 residues. V was shortened by 7 bases and J by 0 bases, with 6 bases between the two germline ends.

There are a few counts of this clonotype. The V and J genes are TRBV5-6 and TRBJ2-1; TRBD1 matches at 7 bases. This CDR3 comprises 16 residues. J gave up 6 bases and V 0 bases, and 9 bases lay outside the gene matches. Germline V gene lookup returns CDR1 SGHDT and CDR2 YYEEEE. The CDR3 spells CASSLVVGGDLNEQFF. CDR3 DNA: TGTGCCAGCAGCTTGGTGGTAGGGGGCGATCTCAATGAGCAGTTCTTC.

This clonotype was counted ten times or more. The chain carries TRBV7-2 and TRBJ1-6, with D possibly TRBD1 on 6 matching bases. Germline V lookup: CDR1 SGHTA, CDR2 FQGNSA. CDR3 size: 17 residues. V gave up 2 bases and J gave up 6 bases, with 17 bases separating them. CDR3 nucleotide sequence: TGTGCCAGCAGCTTAATTGCGGCAGGGGTCCTTAATTCACCCCTCCACTTT. Protein product: CASSLIAAGVLNSPLHF. The full variable domain, with the rest looked up from reference TRBV7-2 and TRBJ1-6, is GAGVSQSPSNKVTEKGKDVELRCDPISGHTALYWYRQSLGQGLEFLIYFQGNSAPDKSGLPSDRFSAERTGGSVSTLTIQRTQQEDSAVYLCASSLIAAGVLNSPLHFGNGTRLTVT.

This clonotype has only a few counts. The J gene is TRBJ2-7, the V gene TRBV14; maybe TRBD1 (6 bases). CDR1 and CDR2 from the germline V gene are SGHDN and FVKESK. Trimming removed 4 bases at V and 3 bases at J, with 16 bases between. The CDR3 covers 15 residues. CDR3 coding DNA: TGTGCCAGCAGCCGAGATATAGGACAGAGCTACGAGCAGTACTTC. Residues: CASSRDIGQSYEQYF.

This clonotype was observed at least ten times. CDR3 residues: CASSLRTSFSEQFF. Here the CDR3 DNA reads TGTGCCAGCAGTTTAAGGACTAGCTTTTCAGAACAGTTCTTC. The V call is TRBV28, the J call TRBJ2-1; 8 bases are shared with TRBD2. In germline, CDR1 is MDHEN, CDR2 SYDVKM. V shed 2 bases and J 13 bases; nucleotides not matched to a gene: 10. There are 14 residues in the CDR3.

This clonotype was detected ten times or more. The rearrangement links TRBV6-4 to TRBJ2-1; 7 positions match TRBD1. V lost 6 bases and J lost 5; bases outside the gene matches: 4. Germline-derived CDR1 and CDR2 are MRHNA and SNTAGT. The CDR3 consists of 13 residues. CDR3 DNA sequence: TGTGCCAGCAGCCCGGGACAGAACAATGAGCAGTTCTTC. It translates to CASSPGQNNEQFF.

In this sample, this clonotype turned up many times. This chain joins TRBV27 and TRBJ1-2; D remains ambiguous. Germline assignment: CDR1 MNHEY and CDR2 SMNVEV (reference sequence). This CDR3 comprises 14 residues. Trimming left V 5 bases short and J 4 bases short, with 14 bases between. The CDR3 is CASSPTGMFYGYTF. The CDR3 coding sequence is TGTGCCAGCAGTCCCACCGGGATGTTCTATGGCTACACCTTC.

This clonotype was seen at least ten times. The chain couples TRBV7-2 to TRBJ2-2; D is ambiguous. From germline, CDR1 is SGHTA and CDR2 FQGNSA. V lost 5 bases, J lost 2 bases, and 9 bases lay in between. The CDR3 spans 14 residues. CDR3 in DNA: TGTGCCAGCAGCCCCCCCTACAACACCGGGGAGCTGTTTTTT. Protein product: CASSPPYNTGELFF.

This clonotype occurred a few times. The V and J genes are TRBV6-2 or TRBV6-3 and TRBJ1-1, with D possibly matching TRBD1 (5 bases). This CDR3 comprises 13 residues. Germline V gene lookup returns CDR1 MNHEY and CDR2 SVGEGT. V lost 4 bases, J lost 8 bases, and 14 bases lay in between. CDR3 residues: CASSSNVPGEAFF. The CDR3 coding sequence is TGTGCCAGCAGTTCGAATGTCCCAGGGGAAGCTTTCTTT.

This clonotype was counted at least ten times. The chain employs TRBV12-3 or TRBV12-4 and TRBJ2-2; unclear D gene. Trimming cost V 7 bases and J 5 bases, with 14 bases left between them. The CDR3 runs 14 residues. The CDR3 sequence: CASTQEVTTGELFF. CDR3 sequence (DNA): TGTGCCAGCACTCAGGAAGTTACAACCGGGGAGCTGTTTTTT.

In its sample, this clonotype was seen many times. This chain uses TRBV7-2 with TRBJ1-1; D not resolved. The V end was cut by 5 bases, the J end by 5 bases, with 12 bases between. This CDR3 region has 13 residues. The germline V gene has CDR1 SGHTA and CDR2 FQGNSA. CDR3 nucleotide sequence: TGTGCCAGCAGCGCACGTCAAGGAACTGAAGCTTTCTTT. As protein: CASSARQGTEAFF.

This clonotype showed up many times. The chain recombines TRBV7-2 with TRBJ1-2; TRBD1 is a possible D gene (5 bases). This CDR3 comprises 14 residues. Trimming removed 0 bases from V and 8 bases from J, with 13 bases in between. CDR1 and CDR2 from the germline V gene are SGHTA and FQGNSA. The CDR3 protein is CASSLAVPQGGYTF. CDR3 DNA sequence: TGTGCCAGCAGCTTAGCGGTTCCGCAGGGAGGCTACACCTTC.

This clonotype was observed many times. The CDR3 protein is CSVGQGVAQPQHF. The CDR3 DNA reads as TGCAGCGTTGGTCAGGGGGTAGCTCAGCCCCAGCATTTT. The chain uses TRBV29-1 and TRBJ1-5; TRBD1 matches 7 bases. The V segment lost 4 bases and the J segment 6 bases; nucleotides outside the gene matches: 6. The CDR3 spans 13 residues. Germline V gives CDR1 SQVTM, CDR2 ANQGSEA.

There are many counts of this clonotype. The chain employs TRBV7-2 and TRBJ2-5; the D call may be TRBD1 or TRBD2 (5 bases each). Germline loops: CDR1 SGHTA, CDR2 FQGNSA. V lost 1 base and J 5 bases, leaving 14 bases between the germline ends. This CDR3 contains 15 residues. The CDR3 here is CASSLGRQRRETQYF. The CDR3 coding sequence is TGTGCCAGCAGCTTAGGTCGACAGAGGAGGGAGACCCAGTACTTC.

This clonotype has a count of ten or more. This chain connects TRBV7-6 to TRBJ2-5; TRBD1 matches 9 bases. V lost 0 bases to trimming and J lost 5 bases; unmatched junction nucleotides: 10. CDR3 length equals 17 residues. Germline V gene lookup returns CDR1 SGHVS and CDR2 FNYEAQ. CDR3 loop: CASSLAGGTGSLETQYF. CDR3 DNA sequence: TGTGCCAGCAGCTTAGCTGGGGGGACAGGGTCTTTGGAGACCCAGTACTTC.

The genes are TRBV30 and TRBJ2-1; TRBD2 agrees at 10 bases. The CDR3 is 18 amino acids. Unmatched junction bases numbered 11, after V lost 3 bases and J lost 0 bases. Germline CDR1 GTSNPN, CDR2 SVGIG (reference sequence). Written as DNA, the CDR3 is TGTGCCTGGAGAGCCACTAGCGGGGCCCCAAGCTCCTACAATGAGCAGTTCTTC. Protein: CAWRATSGAPSSYNEQFF.

This clonotype came up many times. This rearrangement joins TRBV7-8 to TRBJ1-2; TRBD1 matches 12 bases. The V and J ends lost 2 bases and 8 bases, in that order; junction bases with no gene match: 6. The CDR3 runs to 15 residues. Per germline, CDR1 SGHVS and CDR2 FQNEAQ. Written as DNA, the CDR3 is TGTGCCAGCAGCTTAAAGGGACAGGGGGCGAGCGGCTACACCTTC. It codes for CASSLKGQGASGYTF. Full variable domain (rest looked up from reference TRBV7-8 and TRBJ1-2): GAGVSQSPRYKVAKRGQDVALRCDPISGHVSLFWYQQALGQGPEFLTYFQNEAQLDKSGLPSDRFFAERPEGSVSTLKIQRTQQEDSAVYLCASSLKGQGASGYTFGSGTRLTVV.